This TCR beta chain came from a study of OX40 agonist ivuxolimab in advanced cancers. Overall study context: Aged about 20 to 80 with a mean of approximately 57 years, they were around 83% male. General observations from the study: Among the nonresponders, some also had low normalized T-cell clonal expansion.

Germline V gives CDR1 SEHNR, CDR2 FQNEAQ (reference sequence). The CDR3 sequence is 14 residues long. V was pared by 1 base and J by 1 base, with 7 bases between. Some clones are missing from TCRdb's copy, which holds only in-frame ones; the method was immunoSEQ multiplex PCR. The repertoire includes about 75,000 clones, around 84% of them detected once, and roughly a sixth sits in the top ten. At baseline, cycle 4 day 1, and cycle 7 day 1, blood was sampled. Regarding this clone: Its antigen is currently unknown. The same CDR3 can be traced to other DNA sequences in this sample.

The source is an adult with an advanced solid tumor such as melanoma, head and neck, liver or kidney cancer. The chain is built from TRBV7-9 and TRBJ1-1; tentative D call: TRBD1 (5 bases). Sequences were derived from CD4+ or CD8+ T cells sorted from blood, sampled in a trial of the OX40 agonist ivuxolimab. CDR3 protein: CASSLVGGNTEAFF. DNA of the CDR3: TGTGCCAGCAGCTTAGTTGGGGGGAACACTGAAGCTTTCTTT. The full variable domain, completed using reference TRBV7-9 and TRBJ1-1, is DTGVSQNPRHKITKRGQNVTFRCDPISEHNRLYWYRQTLGQGPEFLTYFQNEAQLEKSRLLSDRFSAERPKGSFSTLEIQRTEQGDSAMYLCASSLVGGNTEAFFGQGTRLTVV.